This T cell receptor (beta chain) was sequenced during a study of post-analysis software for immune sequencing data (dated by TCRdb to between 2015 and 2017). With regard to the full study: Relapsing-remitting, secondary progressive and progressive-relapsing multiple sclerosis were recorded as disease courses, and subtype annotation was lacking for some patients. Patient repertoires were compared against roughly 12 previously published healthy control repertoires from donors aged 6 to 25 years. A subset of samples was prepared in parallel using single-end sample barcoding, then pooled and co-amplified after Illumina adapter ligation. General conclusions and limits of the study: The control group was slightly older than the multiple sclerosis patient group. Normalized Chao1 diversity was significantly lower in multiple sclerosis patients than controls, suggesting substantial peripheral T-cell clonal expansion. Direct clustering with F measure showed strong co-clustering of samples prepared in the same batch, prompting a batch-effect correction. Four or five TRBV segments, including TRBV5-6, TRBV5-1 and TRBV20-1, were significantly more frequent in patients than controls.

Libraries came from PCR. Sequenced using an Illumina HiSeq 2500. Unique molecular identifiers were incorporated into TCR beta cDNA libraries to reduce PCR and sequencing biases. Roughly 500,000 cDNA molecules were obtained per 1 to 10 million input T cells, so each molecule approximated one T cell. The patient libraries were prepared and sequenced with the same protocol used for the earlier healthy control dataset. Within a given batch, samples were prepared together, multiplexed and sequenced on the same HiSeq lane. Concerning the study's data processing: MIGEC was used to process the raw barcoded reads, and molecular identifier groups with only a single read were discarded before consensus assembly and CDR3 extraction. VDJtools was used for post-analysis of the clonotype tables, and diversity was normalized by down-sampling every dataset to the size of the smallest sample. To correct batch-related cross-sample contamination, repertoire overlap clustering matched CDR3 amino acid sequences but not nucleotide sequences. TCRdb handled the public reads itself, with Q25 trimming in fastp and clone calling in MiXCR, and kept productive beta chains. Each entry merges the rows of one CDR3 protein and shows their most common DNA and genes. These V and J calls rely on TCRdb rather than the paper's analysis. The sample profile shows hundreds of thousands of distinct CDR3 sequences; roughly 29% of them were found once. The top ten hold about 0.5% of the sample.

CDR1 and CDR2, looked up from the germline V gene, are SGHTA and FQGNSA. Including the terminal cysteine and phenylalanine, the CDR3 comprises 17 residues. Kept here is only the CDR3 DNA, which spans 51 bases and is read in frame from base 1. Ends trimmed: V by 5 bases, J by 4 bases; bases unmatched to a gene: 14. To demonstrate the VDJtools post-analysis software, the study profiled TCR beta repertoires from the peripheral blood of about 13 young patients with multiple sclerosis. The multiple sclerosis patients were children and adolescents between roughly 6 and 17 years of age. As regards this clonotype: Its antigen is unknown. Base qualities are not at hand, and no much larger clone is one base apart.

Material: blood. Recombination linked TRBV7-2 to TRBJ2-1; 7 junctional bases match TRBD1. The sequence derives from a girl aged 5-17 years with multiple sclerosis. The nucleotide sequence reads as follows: TGTGCCAGCAGCGCCAGGGGGAGTCAAACCACATACAATGAGCAGTTCTTC. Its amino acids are CASSARGSQTTYNEQFF.